A selection of T cell receptor beta chains follows, all from one sample in a study of T-cell reconstitution after alpha-beta-depleted transplantation in children. TCRdb reprocessed the PCR reads via MiXCR and lists one record per CDR3 protein. Of hundreds of thousands of distinct CDR3 sequences in the sample, roughly 15% were seen once. Specimen: PBMCs, mostly from graft donor cells, collected 360 days after TCRalphabeta/CD19-depleted stem cell transplant. These receptors all stem from a male patient younger than 18 who had a stem cell transplant for acute lymphoblastic leukemia, so the T cells may come from the graft donor. Each CDR3 is given with its conserved first and last residue. The order of the fields is V gene, CDR3 protein.

TRBV5-1,CASTKYNEQFF
TRBV3-1,CASSLLLSYNEQFF
TRBV4-1,CASSRRRDSRGASSEKLFF
TRBV18,CASSPGTGSDEQFF
TRBV18,CASSPRVREGNYNEQFF
TRBV10-2,CASSAVYRVGTEAFF
TRBV4-1,CASSQSRGGRTDTQYF
TRBV20-1,CSARETGPPKNIQYF
TRBV4-2,CASSQEAGAVAQPQHF
TRBV5-1,CASSLGLSGIREQYF
TRBV3-1,CASSQGLHLYEQYF
TRBV6-2/TRBV6-3,CASSTWQGRTGELFF
TRBV29-1,CSVEVTGGPWYQETQYF
TRBV7-9,CASSLWAGLASNEQFF
TRBV20-1,CSARGRTYEQYF
TRBV20-1,CSARGGTEAFF
TRBV10-3,CAISTREADTQYF
TRBV6-5,CASSYLFQVTEAFF
TRBV11-2,CASSLRWGIDTQYF
TRBV12-3/TRBV12-4,CATPPGGDYNEQFF
TRBV19,CASSSRLGREFADTQYF
TRBV20-1,CSASNLLGQGVAYEQYF
TRBV5-1,CASTMTSGISNEQFF
TRBV12-3/TRBV12-4,CASSFGTTSNEQFF
TRBV12-3/TRBV12-4,CASSPGTLGYEQYF
TRBV5-5,CASSPAAVNTGELFF
TRBV27,CASRWTTGTYNEQFF
TRBV12-3/TRBV12-4,CASSPLVPYEQYF
TRBV3-1,CASSQDRQPQHF
TRBV5-1,CASTQRVGGAGGTDTQYF
TRBV2,CASSEEPRTGYNEQFF
TRBV5-1,CASSLRPWTSGESDTQYF
TRBV10-3,CAISRVERRTSYEQYF
TRBV20-1,CSARSLAAIYNEQFF
TRBV11-1,CASSSGSDGSRSYNEQFF